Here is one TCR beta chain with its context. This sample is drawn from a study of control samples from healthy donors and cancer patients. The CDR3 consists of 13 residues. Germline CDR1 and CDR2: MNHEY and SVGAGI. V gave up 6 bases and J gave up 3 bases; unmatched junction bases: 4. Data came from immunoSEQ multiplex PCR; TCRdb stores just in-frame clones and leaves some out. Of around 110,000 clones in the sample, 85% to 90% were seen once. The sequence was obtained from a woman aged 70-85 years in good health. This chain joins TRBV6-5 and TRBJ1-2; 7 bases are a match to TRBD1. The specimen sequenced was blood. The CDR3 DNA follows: TGTGCCAGCAGACCAGACAGGGACTATGGCTACACCTTC. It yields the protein CASRPDRDYGYTF.